The 8 T cell receptor beta chains below were found in one sample sequenced in a study of CD8 T cells in ankylosing spondylitis. The antigens of these receptors remain unknown. One entry per CDR3 protein, called by TCRdb with MiXCR from the 5' RACE reads. This sample yields about 540,000 distinct CDR3 sequences, of which more than 9.5% are seen a single time; approximately 6.3% belongs to the top ten. General study results and limits: Typical of ankylosing spondylitis blood, it appeared, was a TCR beta motif of eight highly homologous variants.

The specimen sequenced was blood, either unsorted or a sorted T cell fraction (not recorded which). These TCRs come from a male donor with ankylosing spondylitis.

This clonotype was picked up many times. V and J are TRBV7-2 and TRBJ1-1, with TRBD1 as a possible D gene (5 bases). Germline CDR1 reads SGHTA; CDR2 reads FQGNSA. V was trimmed by 5 bases and J by 3 bases, leaving 10 bases between them. The CDR3 has 13 residues. The CDR3 coding sequence is TGTGCCAGCAGCCCCCCGGGGGACACTGAAGCTTTCTTT. Protein sequence: CASSPPGDTEAFF.

This clonotype was detected only a few times. This chain uses TRBV4-1 with TRBJ2-4; D unclear. V was clipped by 4 bases and J by 5 bases, with 18 bases between them. The CDR3 covers 16 residues. Germline CDR1 MGHRA, CDR2 YSYEKL. The CDR3: CASSRQTYGSENIQYF. The CDR3 nucleotides are TGCGCCAGCAGCCGCCAGACTTATGGCTCTGAAAACATTCAGTACTTC.

This clonotype turned up a few times. This chain uses TRBV20-1 with TRBJ2-1, with 9 nucleotides matching TRBD1. J lost 5 bases, V lost 1 base, and 6 bases had no gene match. CDR3 length: 15 residues. The V gene's germline CDR1 is DFQATT and CDR2 SNEGSKA (reference sequence). The CDR3 DNA sequence: TGCAGTGCTAGAGCCTTAAGGACAGGGGACAATGAGCAGTTCTTC. Amino acids: CSARALRTGDNEQFF.

The chain carries TRBV7-2 and TRBJ2-5; D call uncertain. The CDR3 runs to 11 residues. The V gene lost 2 bases and the J gene lost 7 bases, with 5 bases spanning the gap. The germline gives CDR1 SGHTA, CDR2 FQGNSA. The CDR3 coding sequence is TGTGCCAGCAGCTTAAGCGTGACCCAGTACTTC. Protein product: CASSLSVTQYF. Combining the CDR3 with reference TRBV7-2 and TRBJ2-5 gives the whole variable domain GAGVSQSPSNKVTEKGKDVELRCDPISGHTALYWYRQSLGQGLEFLIYFQGNSAPDKSGLPSDRFSAERTGGSVSTLTIQRTQQEDSAVYLCASSLSVTQYFGPGTRLLVL.

The V and J genes are TRBV29-1 and TRBJ2-2; 15 bases are a match to TRBD2. CDR3 size: 17 residues. After removal of 5 bases from V and 3 bases from J, the junction contained 7 bases not matched to a gene. Per the germline V gene, CDR1 is SQVTM and CDR2 is ANQGSEA. This CDR3 reads CSVYGLAGGRYTGELFF. CDR3 sequence (DNA): TGCAGCGTTTATGGACTAGCGGGAGGGCGATACACCGGGGAGCTGTTTTTT.

This chain connects TRBV11-2 to TRBJ2-1, with 10 positions matching TRBD2. Germline-derived CDR1 and CDR2 are SGHAT and FQNNGV. V shed 2 bases and J 11 bases; nucleotides not matched to a gene: 9. The CDR3 is 15 residues long. The CDR3 bases are TGTGCCAGCAGCTTACACCAAGCGGGAGGGCCGCAGCAGTTCTTC. It specifies CASSLHQAGGPQQFF.

This clonotype was observed a few times. This CDR3 is CASSLAFLDGRVREQYF. In DNA, the CDR3 is TGTGCCAGCAGCTTAGCCTTCCTGGACGGGAGGGTTCGCGAGCAGTACTTC. The genes are TRBV7-9 and TRBJ2-7, with 8 bases fitting TRBD2. The CDR3 extends over 17 amino acids. Germline-derived CDR1 and CDR2 are SEHNR and FQNEAQ (reference sequence). Germline trimming cut 0 bases from V and 6 bases from J; bases unmatched to any gene: 13.

The V call is TRBV15, the J call TRBJ2-7; D possibly corresponds to TRBD1 (6 bases). The V gene's germline CDR1 is LNHNV and CDR2 YYDKDF (reference sequence). The V end lost 0 bases, the J end lost 2 bases, and 8 bases lay between the germline ends. CDR3 length equals 14 residues. This CDR3 reads CATSRDQGTYEQYF. In nucleotides, the CDR3 is TGTGCCACCAGCAGAGATCAGGGGACCTACGAGCAGTACTTC. Complete variable domain (other parts from reference TRBV15 and TRBJ2-7): DAMVIQNPRYQVTQFGKPVTLSCSQTLNHNVMYWYQQKSSQAPKLLFHYYDKDFNNEADTPDNFQSRRPNTSFCFLDIRSPGLGDTAMYLCATSRDQGTYEQYFGPGTRLTVT.